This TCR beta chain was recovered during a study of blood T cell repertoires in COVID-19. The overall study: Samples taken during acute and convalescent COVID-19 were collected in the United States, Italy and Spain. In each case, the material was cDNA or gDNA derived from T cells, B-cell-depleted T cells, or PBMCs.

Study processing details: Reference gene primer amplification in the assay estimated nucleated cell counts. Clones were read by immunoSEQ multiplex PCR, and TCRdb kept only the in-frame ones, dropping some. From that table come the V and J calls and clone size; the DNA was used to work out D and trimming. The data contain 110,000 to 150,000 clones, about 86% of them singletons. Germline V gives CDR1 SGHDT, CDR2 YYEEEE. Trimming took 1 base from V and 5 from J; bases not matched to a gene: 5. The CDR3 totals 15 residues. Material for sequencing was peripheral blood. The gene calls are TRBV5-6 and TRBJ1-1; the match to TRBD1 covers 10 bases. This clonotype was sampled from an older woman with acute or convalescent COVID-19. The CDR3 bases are TGTGCCAGCAGCTTGTTGGGACAGGGGATGACTGAAGCTTTCTTT. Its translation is CASSLLGQGMTEAFF.